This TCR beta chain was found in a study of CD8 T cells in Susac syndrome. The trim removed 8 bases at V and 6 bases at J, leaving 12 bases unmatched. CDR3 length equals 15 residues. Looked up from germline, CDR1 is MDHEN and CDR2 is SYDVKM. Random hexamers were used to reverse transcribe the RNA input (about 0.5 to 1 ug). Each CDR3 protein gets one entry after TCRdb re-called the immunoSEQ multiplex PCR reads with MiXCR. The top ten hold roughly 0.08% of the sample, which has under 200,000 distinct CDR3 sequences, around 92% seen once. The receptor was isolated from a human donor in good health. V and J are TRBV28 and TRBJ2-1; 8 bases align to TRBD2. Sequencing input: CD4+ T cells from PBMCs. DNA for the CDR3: TGTGCCAGCGCTTCCCCCGGGAGGGCCAGCAATGAGCAGTTCTTC. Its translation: CASASPGRASNEQFF.